This entry is about one T cell receptor beta chain. No antigen is known for it. Then a second PCR, running roughly 7 to 11 cycles, was carried out with a sample-barcoded 5' primer and a J-beta primer mix. TCRdb processed the 5' RACE reads anew with MiXCR; each CDR3 protein has one entry. The table records about 760,000 distinct CDR3 sequences, 56% of them present only once. This sample is part of a study of blood T cells in healthy people across ages. Total RNA extraction produced at least 5 micrograms (per sample) for the study. Study results and caveats: Unsorted PBMC input precluded a conclusive naive versus antigen-experienced comparison.

Material for sequencing was blood. The source of this sequence is a man between 40 and 49 years old in good health.

The CDR3 loop is CATSRDFLGWQGGEKLFF. CDR3 nucleotide sequence: TGTGCCACCAGCAGAGATTTTTTAGGTTGGCAGGGAGGTGAAAAACTGTTTTTT. The V call is TRBV15, the J call TRBJ1-4, with D maybe TRBD1 (5 bases). CDR1 and CDR2 (germline): LNHNV, YYDKDF (reference sequence). The CDR3 has 18 amino acids. The V end lost 0 bases, the J end lost 7 bases, and 21 bases lay between the germline ends.